The sequence of this T cell receptor (beta chain) was determined in a study of identical twins. As concerns this clonotype: The antigen is unknown.

Study-wide results and caveats: Clonotypes of the beta chain that were abundant in cord blood carried fewer insertions (memory repertoires showed none). These conclusions were based on statistical analysis (cross-sectional, not following the same donors).

The V and J ends lost 8 bases and 4 bases, in that order; junction bases with no gene match: 12. Germline CDR1 is WSHSY and CDR2 is SAAADI. The CDR3 has 17 residues. Addition of a universal primer site occurred through template switching, and cDNA carried unique molecular identifiers. TCRdb re-called the 5' RACE reads through MiXCR, storing one row per CDR3 protein. The sample holds some 300,000 distinct CDR3 sequences, around an eighth seen once. This sample was also put to use in a study of yellow fever vaccine responses in identical twins. In that study: Reportedly, twins showed a vaccine T cell response that looked partly convergent and partly personalized.

What was sequenced was CD8+ T cells sorted from blood. The clonotype comes from a woman aged 18-29 years in good health. V and J are TRBV10-2 and TRBJ2-6; 9 bases are a match to TRBD1. The CDR3 loop reads CASHAGQGYSGANVLTF. In DNA, the CDR3 is TGCGCCAGCCATGCGGGACAGGGTTACTCCGGGGCCAACGTCCTGACTTTC.